The 9 T cell receptor beta chains below all came from one sample that was sequenced in a study of blood T cell repertoires in COVID-19. Some clones are missing from TCRdb's copy, which holds only in-frame ones; the method was immunoSEQ multiplex PCR. The profile shows 95,000 to 110,000 clones, roughly 87% of them singletons. Sequenced input: peripheral blood. Receptor source: an elderly woman in a cohort sampled during active COVID-19.

This chain links TRBV7-9 with TRBJ1-3; tentatively, D is TRBD1 (5 bases). Trimming shortened V by 1 base and J by 4 bases, and 8 bases separated the two germline ends. Germline-derived CDR1 and CDR2 are SEHNR and FQNEAQ (reference sequence). The CDR3 loop spans 14 amino acids. The DNA of the CDR3 is TGTGCCAGCAGCTTAGACAGGACCGGAAACACCATATATTTT. Translating gives CASSLDRTGNTIYF.

The chain links TRBV29-1 to TRBJ2-5; 15 positions agree with TRBD2. After removal of 5 bases from V and 3 bases from J, the junction contained 10 bases not matched to a gene. The CDR3 loop spans 17 amino acids. The germline CDR1 and CDR2 sequences are SQVTM and ANQGSEA. The CDR3 is CSVYEPGLAGGKETQYF. The CDR3 bases are TGCAGCGTTTACGAACCGGGACTAGCGGGGGGCAAAGAGACCCAGTACTTC.

J is TRBJ2-7 and V is TRBV21-1; TRBD1 is the table's D call and was not checked against the DNA. TRBV21-1 is annotated as a pseudogene. The CDR3 is 15 amino acids. CDR3 in DNA: TGTGCCAGCACCAACTCGGGACAGGGGCCCTACGAGCAGTACTTC. Protein product: CASTNSGQGPYEQYF.

The DNA of the CDR3 is TGTGCCAGCAGTTTTTTTGGGGGGTCGAGCACAGATACGCAGTATTTT. As protein: CASSFFGGSSTDTQYF. The V and J genes are TRBV28 and TRBJ2-3, with a tentative D call TRBD2 (6 bases). There are 16 residues in the CDR3. V lost 3 bases to trimming and J lost 0 bases, with 13 bases between them. Per the germline V gene, CDR1 is MDHEN and CDR2 is SYDVKM.

This chain links TRBV27 with TRBJ1-1; maybe TRBD1 (6 bases). CDR1 is MNHEY and CDR2 is SMNVEV in the germline V gene (reference sequence). V lost 2 bases to trimming and J lost 1 base, with 8 bases between them. CDR3 length equals 14 residues. CDR3 region: CASSLNRANTEAFF. The CDR3 coding sequence is TGTGCCAGCAGTTTAAACAGGGCGAACACTGAAGCTTTCTTT.

Only one count was recorded for this clone. The rearrangement uses TRBV19 and TRBJ2-1, with 7 bases lining up with TRBD2. After removal of 4 bases from V and 1 base from J, the junction contained 13 bases not matched to a gene. This CDR3 comprises 18 residues. The germline V gene has CDR1 LNHDA and CDR2 SQIVND (reference sequence). CDR3 in DNA: TGTGCCAGTAGTAGACCTTTGTGGGGGGGTGAATCCTACAATGAGCAGTTCTTC. Residues: CASSRPLWGGESYNEQFF.

This chain links TRBV5-1 with TRBJ2-1; 8 bases are a match to TRBD2. The length of the CDR3 is 19 residues. V trimming: 0 bases; J trimming: 2 bases; junction bases outside the gene matches: 13. The germline gives CDR1 SGHRS, CDR2 YFSETQ. The CDR3 coding sequence is TGCGCCAGCAGCTTGGGTCCGGGTAGCGGGGCATTACCCTACAATGAGCAGTTCTTC. This translates into CASSLGPGSGALPYNEQFF.

This rearrangement joins TRBV6-5 to TRBJ2-3; possibly TRBD1 for D (5 bases). The CDR3 is made up of 14 amino acids. V shed 8 bases and J shed 1 base, with 13 bases lying between them. Germline V gene data show CDR1 as MNHEY and CDR2 as SVGAGI. As DNA, the CDR3 is TGTGCCAGCCAAGGGGCCGGAGGCACAGATACGCAGTATTTT. Protein product: CASQGAGGTDTQYF.

Written as DNA, the CDR3 is TGTGCCAGCAGCGACGTGACGGGGAGGGAGACCCAGTACTTC. Protein product: CASSDVTGRETQYF. The chain recombines TRBV6-5 with TRBJ2-5; D possibly corresponds to TRBD2 (6 bases). The CDR3 spans 14 residues. Germline V gene lookup returns CDR1 MNHEY and CDR2 SVGAGI. The V and J ends lost 6 bases and 5 bases respectively, with 16 bases between them.